In its sample, the clone carrying this T cell receptor beta chain was seen many times. Germline assignment: CDR1 MDHEN and CDR2 SYDVKM. The CDR3 runs 15 residues. The ends lost 7 bases at V and 8 bases at J; junction bases unmatched: 12. The sample belongs to a study of T cells in Graves' hyperthyroidism and ophthalmopathy. Overall study context: It was at initial diagnosis, before any treatment, that peripheral blood was collected.

Stable Graves' hyperthyroidism meant no ophthalmopathy progression within 18 months. RNA transcripts served as the template for amplifying TCR beta CDR3 regions. The TCR CDR3 was amplified in a first-round RT-PCR using the HTBI primer set. TCRdb itself ran the multiplex PCR reads through MiXCR, one entry per CDR3 protein. The sample contains about 560,000 distinct CDR3 sequences, around 15% of which appear only once. The source is a woman aged 18 to 35 with Graves' hyperthyroidism. Sequencing was done on a sample of blood. The chain is built from TRBV28 and TRBJ2-1; TRBD2 aligns across 9 bases. This CDR3 is CASTLGQAGGYEQFF. CDR3 nucleotide sequence: TGTGCCAGCACCCTGGGCCAAGCGGGAGGCTATGAGCAGTTCTTC.